The entry below gives a single T cell receptor beta chain sequence along with its context. Each CDR3 protein gets one entry after TCRdb re-called the RT-PCR reads with MiXCR. Here the sample spans approximately 150,000 distinct CDR3 sequences, 24% being singletons. This specimen comes from a study of patients and donors after allogeneic stem cell transplantation. The V gene lost 4 bases and the J gene lost 7 bases, with 23 bases spanning the gap. The CDR3 spans 17 residues. This TCR came from a human donor who was either an allogeneic HSCT recipient or a stem cell or donor lymphocyte infusion donor (not recorded which). It is not recorded whose cells these are; they may come from a transplant donor. The genes are TRBV12-3 or TRBV12-4 and TRBJ2-1; D is possibly TRBD2 (6 bases). Sequencing input: blood, either unsorted or a sorted T cell fraction (not recorded which). For the CDR3, the DNA is TGTGCCAGCAGTTCGATCTCAGATCCAGCGGAGGGGAATGAGCAGTTCTTC. As protein: CASSSISDPAEGNEQFF.